These T cell receptor beta chains were read from a single sample in a study of T cell repertoires in ileal Crohn's disease. Some clones are missing from TCRdb's copy, which holds only in-frame ones; the method was immunoSEQ multiplex PCR. The sample contains more than 50,000 clones, about 89% of which appear only once. Sequenced material: ileal tissue. The receptor source for this set is an adult with Crohn's disease. Each CDR3 is given with its conserved first and last residue. The D gene is left open where the match is weak. Clone sizes are given selectively: once, few, many, or a class where the clone is expanded.

CDR3nt	CDR3aa	abundance	j_gene	v_gene	d_gene
TGCGCCAGCAGCGACCAGGACAGGGAAACAGATACGCAGTATTTT	CASSDQDRETDTQYF	.	TRBJ2-3	TRBV4-1	TRBD1
TGTGCCAGCACCACGCAGGGTTTCTCAGGGGAGCTGTTTTTT	CASTTQGFSGELFF	.	TRBJ2-2	TRBV27	.
TGTGCCATCAGTGATGCTAGTCGGGATACGCAGTATTTT	CAISDASRDTQYF	.	TRBJ2-3	TRBV10-3	.
TGTGCCAGCAGCCTAGGGACTGATGAAAAACTGTTTTTT	CASSLGTDEKLFF	.	TRBJ1-4	TRBV13	.
TGTGCCAGCAAACCCAGGGGGACAGGGGGCCCGGTTCAGCCCCAGCATTTT	CASKPRGTGGPVQPQHF	.	TRBJ1-5	TRBV27	TRBD1
TGTGCCATCAGGACTGATATGTATAGCAATCAGCCCCAGCATTTT	CAIRTDMYSNQPQHF	.	TRBJ1-5	TRBV10-3	.
TGTGCCAGCAGTTTGACAACGAATTCACCCCTCCACTTT	CASSLTTNSPLHF	.	TRBJ1-6	TRBV28	.
TGCGCCAGCAGCCACCAGGGTAGCTATGGCTACACCTTC	CASSHQGSYGYTF	.	TRBJ1-2	TRBV4-1	.
TGTGCCAGCACCGCCTACCGCTACACTGAAGCTTTCTTT	CASTAYRYTEAFF	.	TRBJ1-1	TRBV28	.
TGCGCCAGCAGGCGACTAGCGGGATTGGATACGCAGTATTTT	CASRRLAGLDTQYF	.	TRBJ2-3	TRBV5-1	TRBD2
TGTGCCAGCAGCGTCGGTGTGTTCCAAGAGACCCAGTACTTC	CASSVGVFQETQYF	.	TRBJ2-5	TRBV5-6	.
TGTGCCAGCAACCCGACAGGGGTAAATGGCTACACCTTC	CASNPTGVNGYTF	.	TRBJ1-2	TRBV5-5	TRBD1
TGCGCCAGCAGTGTTAACGTAGCGGGGTACTACAATGAGCAGTTCTTC	CASSVNVAGYYNEQFF	.	TRBJ2-1	TRBV10-2	TRBD2
TGTGCCAGCCGCCGTATGAGCGGTCAAGAGACCCAGTACTTC	CASRRMSGQETQYF	.	TRBJ2-5	TRBV6-5	.
TGCGCCAGCAGCTTGGTTACTAGCGGGAACAATGAGCAGTTCTTC	CASSLVTSGNNEQFF	.	TRBJ2-1	TRBV5-1	TRBD2
TGTGCCAGCAGCCCGCACGACAGCTACGAGCAGTACTTC	CASSPHDSYEQYF	.	TRBJ2-7	TRBV7-3	.
TGCGCCAGCAGCTCCGGGACAGGGGTTTCACCCCTCCACTTT	CASSSGTGVSPLHF	.	TRBJ1-6	TRBV5-1	TRBD1
TGCGCCAGCAGCTCCCGGGGGTCTGGCACAGATACGCAGTATTTT	CASSSRGSGTDTQYF	.	TRBJ2-3	TRBV5-1	.
TGTGCCAGCAGCTCCCCCGATACACAATACAATGAGCAGTTCTTC	CASSSPDTQYNEQFF	.	TRBJ2-1	TRBV11-3	.
TGTGCCAGCAGTTTATTGGGTCAGGGTAACTATGGCTACACCTTC	CASSLLGQGNYGYTF	.	TRBJ1-2	TRBV27	.
TGTGCCAGCAGCATGACTAGCATTGAAGCAGATACGCAGTATTTT	CASSMTSIEADTQYF	.	TRBJ2-3	TRBV9	TRBD2
TGTGCCAGCAGGGACGGCGGGGGGCGATACGGCTACACCTTC	CASRDGGGRYGYTF	once	TRBJ1-2	TRBV28	.
TGTGCCAGCAGTTCCTTACCCGGGGGGCTGGGCTATGGCTACACCTTC	CASSSLPGGLGYGYTF	once	TRBJ1-2	TRBV28	.
TGTGCCAGCAGCCGACCAGGACAAGAGACCCAGTACTTC	CASSRPGQETQYF	.	TRBJ2-5	TRBV6-5	.
TGCGCCAGCAGCTTGGAGGGACAGAGCTATGGCTACACCTTC	CASSLEGQSYGYTF	.	TRBJ1-2	TRBV5-1	TRBD1
TGCGCCAGCAGCCAAGCCCGGACTAGCGGGGGGGCCGATGAGCAGTTCTTC	CASSQARTSGGADEQFF	.	TRBJ2-1	TRBV4-1	TRBD2
TGTGCCAGCAGTAGCCCGGGGGATGGCTACACCTTC	CASSSPGDGYTF	.	TRBJ1-2	TRBV6-5	.
TGTGCCAGCAGCTGGGGGACAGGGCTAGCTTTCTTT	CASSWGTGLAFF	.	TRBJ1-1	TRBV5-6	TRBD1
TGCGCCAGCAGACAGGGCAACTATGGCTACACCTTC	CASRQGNYGYTF	.	TRBJ1-2	TRBV5-1	.
TGTGCCAGTAGTATCCGGGGAGCGGGCCTCAATCAGCCCCAGCATTTT	CASSIRGAGLNQPQHF	.	TRBJ1-5	TRBV19	.
TGTGCCAGCAGCCCCCCGGGGACATTGAACACTGAAGCTTTCTTT	CASSPPGTLNTEAFF	.	TRBJ1-1	TRBV5-4	.
TGTGCCAGCAGTAGCAGGAGGAGGGGCACAGATACGCAGTATTTT	CASSSRRRGTDTQYF	.	TRBJ2-3	TRBV6-1	.
TGTGCCAGCAGCTTAAATGATCCCGACTGGGGCTACACCTTC	CASSLNDPDWGYTF	.	TRBJ1-2	TRBV7-2	.
TGTGCCAGCATGTTACAGGGCAGTGGAAACACCATATATTTT	CASMLQGSGNTIYF	.	TRBJ1-3	TRBV18	.
TGTGCCAGCAGCGCCCGACAGGTCGTCGGGGAGCTGTTTTTT	CASSARQVVGELFF	.	TRBJ2-2	TRBV9	.
TGTGCCAGCAGCCGCCAGGGCCTCGGAAACACCATATATTTT	CASSRQGLGNTIYF	.	TRBJ1-3	TRBV7-6	.
TGTGCCAGCAGCCGGGAATTAGGGTACTATGGCTACACCTTC	CASSRELGYYGYTF	.	TRBJ1-2	TRBV6-4	.
TGCAGCGTTGTCTTTCTGTATGGGCAGCACCAAGAGACCCAGTACTTC	CSVVFLYGQHQETQYF	.	TRBJ2-5	TRBV29-1	.
TGTGCCAGCATCCCATCTCTCGGGGGTACTGAAGCTTTCTTT	CASIPSLGGTEAFF	few	TRBJ1-1	TRBV6-5	.
TGTGCCAGCAGCTTAACGCCGGGACAGGGTTTTTCACCCCTCCACTTT	CASSLTPGQGFSPLHF	.	TRBJ1-6	TRBV5-6	TRBD1
TGTGCCAGCAGCCTAGGGGCAGGGTATGAAAAACTGTTTTTT	CASSLGAGYEKLFF	.	TRBJ1-4	TRBV11-3	.
TGCAGCGTTGGGGACAGGGCACTCACTGAAGCTTTCTTT	CSVGDRALTEAFF	.	TRBJ1-1	TRBV29-1	TRBD1
TGTGCCAGACACAACTCTGTAGGGGTCGGGACCCAGTACTTC	CARHNSVGVGTQYF	.	TRBJ2-5	TRBV6-1	.
TGTGCCAGCAGCGTGACGGACTCGAACACTGAAGCTTTCTTT	CASSVTDSNTEAFF	.	TRBJ1-1	TRBV11-2	.
TGTGCCAGCAGAAAAGGAGGGATTGGAAACACCATATATTTT	CASRKGGIGNTIYF	.	TRBJ1-3	TRBV6-5	.
TGCGCCAGCAGCCAAGATTCGGGAGGACGTCAGCCCCAGCATTTT	CASSQDSGGRQPQHF	.	TRBJ1-5	TRBV4-3	.
TGTGCCTGGGGGCGTTTTGACACAGATACGCAGTATTTT	CAWGRFDTDTQYF	.	TRBJ2-3	TRBV30	.
TGTGCCAGCAGCCAAACGGGACAGCTACATGGCTACACCTTC	CASSQTGQLHGYTF	.	TRBJ1-2	TRBV5-4	TRBD1